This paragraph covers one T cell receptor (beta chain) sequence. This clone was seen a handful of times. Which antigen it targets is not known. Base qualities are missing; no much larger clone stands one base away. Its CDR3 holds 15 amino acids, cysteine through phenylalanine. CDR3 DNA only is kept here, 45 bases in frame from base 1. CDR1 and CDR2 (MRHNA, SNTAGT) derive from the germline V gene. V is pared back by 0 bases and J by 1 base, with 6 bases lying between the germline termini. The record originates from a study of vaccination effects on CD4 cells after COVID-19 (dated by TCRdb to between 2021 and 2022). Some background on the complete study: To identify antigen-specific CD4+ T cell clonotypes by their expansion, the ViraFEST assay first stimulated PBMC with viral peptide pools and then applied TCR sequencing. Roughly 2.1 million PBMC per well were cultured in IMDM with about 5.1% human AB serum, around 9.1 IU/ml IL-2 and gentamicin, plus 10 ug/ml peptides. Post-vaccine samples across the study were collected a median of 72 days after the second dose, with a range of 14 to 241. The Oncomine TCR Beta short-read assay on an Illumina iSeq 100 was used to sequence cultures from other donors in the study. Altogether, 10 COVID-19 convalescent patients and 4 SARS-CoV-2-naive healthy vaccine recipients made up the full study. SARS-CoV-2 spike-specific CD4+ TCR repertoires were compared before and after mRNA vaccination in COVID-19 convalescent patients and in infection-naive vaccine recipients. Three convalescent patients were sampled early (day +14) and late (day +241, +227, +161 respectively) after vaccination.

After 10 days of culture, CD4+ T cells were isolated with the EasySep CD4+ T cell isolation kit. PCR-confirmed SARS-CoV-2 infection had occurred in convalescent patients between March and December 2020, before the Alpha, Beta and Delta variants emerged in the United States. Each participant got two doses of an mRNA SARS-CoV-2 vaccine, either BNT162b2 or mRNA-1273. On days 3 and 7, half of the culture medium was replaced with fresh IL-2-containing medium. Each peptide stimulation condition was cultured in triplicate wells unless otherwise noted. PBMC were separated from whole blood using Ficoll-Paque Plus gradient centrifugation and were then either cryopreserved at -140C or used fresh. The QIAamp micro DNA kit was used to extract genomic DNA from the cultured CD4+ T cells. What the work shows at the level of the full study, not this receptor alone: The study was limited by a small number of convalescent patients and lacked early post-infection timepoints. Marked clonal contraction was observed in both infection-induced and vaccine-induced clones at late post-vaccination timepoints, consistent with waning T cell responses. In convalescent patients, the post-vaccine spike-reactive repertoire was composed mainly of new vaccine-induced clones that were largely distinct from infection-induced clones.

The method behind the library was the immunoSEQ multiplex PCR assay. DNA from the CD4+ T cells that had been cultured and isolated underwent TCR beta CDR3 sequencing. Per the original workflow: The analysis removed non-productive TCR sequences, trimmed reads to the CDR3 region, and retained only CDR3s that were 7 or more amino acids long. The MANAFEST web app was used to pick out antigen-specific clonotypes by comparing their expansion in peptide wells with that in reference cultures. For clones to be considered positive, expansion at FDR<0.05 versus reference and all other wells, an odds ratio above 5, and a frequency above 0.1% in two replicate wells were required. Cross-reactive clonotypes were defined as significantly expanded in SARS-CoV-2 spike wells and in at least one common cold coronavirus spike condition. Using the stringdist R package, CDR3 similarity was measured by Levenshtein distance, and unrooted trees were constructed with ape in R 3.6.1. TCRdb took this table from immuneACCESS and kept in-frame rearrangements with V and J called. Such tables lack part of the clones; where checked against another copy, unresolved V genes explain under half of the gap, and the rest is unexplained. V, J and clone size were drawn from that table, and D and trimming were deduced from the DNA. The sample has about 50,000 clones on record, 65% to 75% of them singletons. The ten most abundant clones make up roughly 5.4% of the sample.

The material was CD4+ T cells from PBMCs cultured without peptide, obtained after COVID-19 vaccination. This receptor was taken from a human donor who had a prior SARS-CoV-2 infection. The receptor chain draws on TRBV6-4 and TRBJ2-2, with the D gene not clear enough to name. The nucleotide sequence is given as TGTGCCAGCAGTGACTCAGATCAGAACACCGGGGAGCTGTTTTTT. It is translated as CASSDSDQNTGELFF.